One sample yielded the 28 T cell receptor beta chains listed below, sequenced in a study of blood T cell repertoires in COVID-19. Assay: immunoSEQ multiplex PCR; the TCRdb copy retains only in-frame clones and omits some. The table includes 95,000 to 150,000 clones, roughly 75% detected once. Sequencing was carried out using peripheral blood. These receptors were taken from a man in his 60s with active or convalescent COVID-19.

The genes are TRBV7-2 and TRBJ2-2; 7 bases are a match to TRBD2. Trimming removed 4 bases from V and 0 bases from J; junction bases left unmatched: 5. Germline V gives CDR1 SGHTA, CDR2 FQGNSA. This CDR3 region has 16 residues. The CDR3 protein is CASSSLAGANTGELFF. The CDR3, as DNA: TGTGCCAGCAGCTCTTTAGCGGGCGCGAACACCGGGGAGCTGTTTTTT.

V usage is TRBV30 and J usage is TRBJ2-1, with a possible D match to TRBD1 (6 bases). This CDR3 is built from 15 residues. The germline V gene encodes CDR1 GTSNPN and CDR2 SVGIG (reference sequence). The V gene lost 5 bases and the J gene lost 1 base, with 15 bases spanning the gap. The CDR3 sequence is CAWDDNRESYNEQFF. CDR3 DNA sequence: TGTGCCTGGGACGATAACAGGGAATCCTACAATGAGCAGTTCTTC.

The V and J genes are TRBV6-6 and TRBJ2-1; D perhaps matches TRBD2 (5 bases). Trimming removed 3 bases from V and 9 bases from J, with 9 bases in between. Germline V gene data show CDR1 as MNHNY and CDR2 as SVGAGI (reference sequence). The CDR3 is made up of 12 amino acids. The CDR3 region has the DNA TGTGCCAGCAGTTATAGCGAGGGTGAGCAGTTCTTC. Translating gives CASSYSEGEQFF.

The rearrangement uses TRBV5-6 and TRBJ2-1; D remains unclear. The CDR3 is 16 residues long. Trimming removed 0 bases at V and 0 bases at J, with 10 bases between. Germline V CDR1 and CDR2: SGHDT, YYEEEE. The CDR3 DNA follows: TGTGCCAGCAGCTTGGTCCAACAGCTCTCCTACAATGAGCAGTTCTTC. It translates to CASSLVQQLSYNEQFF.

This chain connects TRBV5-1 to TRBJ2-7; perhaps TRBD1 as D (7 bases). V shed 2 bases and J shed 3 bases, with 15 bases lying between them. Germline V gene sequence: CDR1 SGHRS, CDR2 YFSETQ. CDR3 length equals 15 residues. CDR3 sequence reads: CASSLGGTANYEQYF. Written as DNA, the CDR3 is TGCGCCAGCAGCTTAGGGGGGACAGCTAACTACGAGCAGTACTTC.

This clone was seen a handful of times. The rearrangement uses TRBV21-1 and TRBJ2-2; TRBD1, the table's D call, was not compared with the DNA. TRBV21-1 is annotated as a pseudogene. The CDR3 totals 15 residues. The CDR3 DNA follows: TGTGCCAGCAGCAAAGGGACAGGGGACACCGGGGAGCTGTTTTTT. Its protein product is CASSKGTGDTGELFF.

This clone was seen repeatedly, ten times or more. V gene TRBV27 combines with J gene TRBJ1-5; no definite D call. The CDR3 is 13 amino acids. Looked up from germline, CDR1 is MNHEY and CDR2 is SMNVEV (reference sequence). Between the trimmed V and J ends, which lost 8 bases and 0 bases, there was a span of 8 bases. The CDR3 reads CASAVYSNQPQHF. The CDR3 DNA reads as TGTGCCAGCGCGGTTTATAGCAATCAGCCCCAGCATTTT.

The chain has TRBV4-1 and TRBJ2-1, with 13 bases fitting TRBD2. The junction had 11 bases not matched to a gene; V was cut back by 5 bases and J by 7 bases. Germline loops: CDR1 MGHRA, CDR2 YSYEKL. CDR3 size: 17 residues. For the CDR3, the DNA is TGCGCCAGCAGCTACTTACTAGCGGGAGGGCCAGGAAATGAGCAGTTCTTC. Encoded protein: CASSYLLAGGPGNEQFF.

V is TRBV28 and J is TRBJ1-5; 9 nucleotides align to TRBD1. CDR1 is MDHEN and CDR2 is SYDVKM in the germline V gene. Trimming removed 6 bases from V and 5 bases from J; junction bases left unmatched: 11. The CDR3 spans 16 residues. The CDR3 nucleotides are TGTGCCAGCAGCACCAGCCGGACAGGGGAGTATCAGCCCCAGCATTTT. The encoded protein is CASSTSRTGEYQPQHF.

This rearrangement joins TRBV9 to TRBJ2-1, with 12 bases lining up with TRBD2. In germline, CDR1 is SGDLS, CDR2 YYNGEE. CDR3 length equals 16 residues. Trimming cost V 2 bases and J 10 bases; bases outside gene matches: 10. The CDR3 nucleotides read TGTGCCAGCAGCGTGACTAGCGGGAGTAAAGCGGGGGAGCAGTTCTTC. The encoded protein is CASSVTSGSKAGEQFF.

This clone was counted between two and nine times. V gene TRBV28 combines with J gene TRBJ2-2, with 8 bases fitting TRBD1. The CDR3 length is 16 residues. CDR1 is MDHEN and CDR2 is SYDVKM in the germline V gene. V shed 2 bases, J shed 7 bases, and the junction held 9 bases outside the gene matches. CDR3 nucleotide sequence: TGTGCCAGCAGTTTACAAGACAGGGGAGGATACGGGGAGCTGTTTTTT. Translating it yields CASSLQDRGGYGELFF.

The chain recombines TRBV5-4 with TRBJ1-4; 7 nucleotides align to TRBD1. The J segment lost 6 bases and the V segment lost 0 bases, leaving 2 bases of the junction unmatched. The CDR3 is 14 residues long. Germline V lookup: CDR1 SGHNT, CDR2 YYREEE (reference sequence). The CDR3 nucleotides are TGTGCCAGCAGCTTGGAAGGGGGCGATGAAAAACTGTTTTTT. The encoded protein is CASSLEGGDEKLFF. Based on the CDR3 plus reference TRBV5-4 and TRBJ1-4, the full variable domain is ETGVTQSPTHLIKTRGQQVTLRCSSQSGHNTVSWYQQALGQGPQFIFQYYREEENGRGNFPPRFSGLQFPNYSSELNVNALELDDSALYLCASSLEGGDEKLFFGSGTQLSVL.

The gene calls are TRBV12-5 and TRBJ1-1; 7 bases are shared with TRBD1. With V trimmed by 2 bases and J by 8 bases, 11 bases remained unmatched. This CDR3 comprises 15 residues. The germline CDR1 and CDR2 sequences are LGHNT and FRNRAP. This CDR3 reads CASGLWDSQLFEAFF. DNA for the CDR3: TGTGCTAGTGGTTTGTGGGACAGCCAACTTTTCGAAGCTTTCTTT.

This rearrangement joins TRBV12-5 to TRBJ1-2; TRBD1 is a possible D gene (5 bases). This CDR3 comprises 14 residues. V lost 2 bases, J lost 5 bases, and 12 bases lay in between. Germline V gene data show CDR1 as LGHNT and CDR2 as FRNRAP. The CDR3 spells CASGLSGTDYGYTF. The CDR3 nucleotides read TGTGCTAGTGGTTTGTCCGGGACTGATTATGGCTACACCTTC.

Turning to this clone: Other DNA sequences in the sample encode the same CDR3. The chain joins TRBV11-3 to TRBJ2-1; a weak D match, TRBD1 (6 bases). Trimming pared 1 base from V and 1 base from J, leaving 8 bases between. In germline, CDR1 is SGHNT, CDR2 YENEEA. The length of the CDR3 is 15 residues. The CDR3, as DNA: TGTGCCAGCAGCTTAGGTAGGGGGTCCTACAATGAGCAGTTCTTC. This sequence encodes CASSLGRGSYNEQFF.

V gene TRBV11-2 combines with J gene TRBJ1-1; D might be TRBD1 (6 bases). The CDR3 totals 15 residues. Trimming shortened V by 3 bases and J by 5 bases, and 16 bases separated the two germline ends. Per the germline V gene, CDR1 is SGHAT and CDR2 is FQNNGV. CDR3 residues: CASSLGKGVLTEAFF. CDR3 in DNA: TGTGCCAGCAGCTTGGGGAAGGGGGTTTTGACTGAAGCTTTCTTT.

The CDR3 nucleotides are TGTGCCAGCAGTTTATTCTCAGGGGGCAGGGAGGGCTACACCTTC. It codes for CASSLFSGGREGYTF. This chain connects TRBV28 to TRBJ1-2; TRBD1 aligns across 8 bases. Germline CDR1 reads MDHEN; CDR2 reads SYDVKM. The CDR3 spans 15 residues. V shed 1 base and J 8 bases; nucleotides not matched to a gene: 9.

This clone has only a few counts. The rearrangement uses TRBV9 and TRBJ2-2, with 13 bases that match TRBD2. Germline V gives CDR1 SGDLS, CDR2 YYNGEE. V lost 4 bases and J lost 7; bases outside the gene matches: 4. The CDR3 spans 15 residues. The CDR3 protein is CASSPRTSGSGELFF. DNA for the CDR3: TGTGCCAGCAGCCCTAGGACTAGCGGGAGCGGGGAGCTGTTTTTT.

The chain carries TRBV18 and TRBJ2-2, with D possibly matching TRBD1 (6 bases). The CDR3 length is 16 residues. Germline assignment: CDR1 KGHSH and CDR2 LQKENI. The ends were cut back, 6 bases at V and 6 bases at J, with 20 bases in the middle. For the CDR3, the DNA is TGTGCCAGCTCTTCTAACAGGGCAAGGATGGCCGGGGAGCTGTTTTTT. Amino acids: CASSSNRARMAGELFF. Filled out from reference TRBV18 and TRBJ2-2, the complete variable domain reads NAGVMQNPRHLVRRRGQEARLRCSPMKGHSHVYWYRQLPEEGLKFMVYLQKENIIDESGMPKERFSAEFPKEGPSILRIQQVVRGDSAAYFCASSSNRARMAGELFFGEGSRLTVL.

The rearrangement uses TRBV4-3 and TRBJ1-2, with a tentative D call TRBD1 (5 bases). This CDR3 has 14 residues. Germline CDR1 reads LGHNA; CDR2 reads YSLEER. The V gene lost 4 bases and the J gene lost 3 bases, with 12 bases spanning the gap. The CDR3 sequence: CASSPRTNDYGYTF. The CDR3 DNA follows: TGCGCCAGCAGCCCCCGGACAAACGACTATGGCTACACCTTC.

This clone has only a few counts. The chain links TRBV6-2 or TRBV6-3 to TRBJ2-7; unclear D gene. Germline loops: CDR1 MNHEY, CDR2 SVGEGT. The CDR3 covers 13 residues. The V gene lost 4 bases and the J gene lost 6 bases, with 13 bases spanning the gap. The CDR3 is CASSFADSGEQYF. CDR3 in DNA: TGTGCCAGCAGTTTCGCCGATTCGGGCGAGCAGTACTTC.

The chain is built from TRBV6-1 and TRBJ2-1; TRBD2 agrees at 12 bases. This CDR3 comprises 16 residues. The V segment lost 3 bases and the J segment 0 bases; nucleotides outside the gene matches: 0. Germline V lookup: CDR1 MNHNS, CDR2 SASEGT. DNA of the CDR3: TGTGCCAGCAGTGAGACTAGCGGGAGCTCCTACAATGAGCAGTTCTTC. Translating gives CASSETSGSSYNEQFF.

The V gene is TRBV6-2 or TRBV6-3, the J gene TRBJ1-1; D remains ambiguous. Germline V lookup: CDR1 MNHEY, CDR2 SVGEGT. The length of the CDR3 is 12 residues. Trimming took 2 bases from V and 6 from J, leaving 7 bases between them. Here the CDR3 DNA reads TGTGCCAGCAGTTACACGGAGGCTGAAGCTTTCTTT. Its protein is CASSYTEAEAFF.

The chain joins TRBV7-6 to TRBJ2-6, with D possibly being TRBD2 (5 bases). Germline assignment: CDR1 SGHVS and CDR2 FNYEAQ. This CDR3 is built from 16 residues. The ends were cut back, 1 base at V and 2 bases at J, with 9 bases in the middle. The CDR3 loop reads CASSLGGHTGANVLTF. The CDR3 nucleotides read TGTGCCAGCAGCTTAGGCGGGCACACTGGGGCCAACGTCCTGACTTTC.

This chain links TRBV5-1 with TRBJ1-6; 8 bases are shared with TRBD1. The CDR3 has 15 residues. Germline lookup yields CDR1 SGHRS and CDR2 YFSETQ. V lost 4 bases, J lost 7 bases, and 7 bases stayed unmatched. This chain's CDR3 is CASSTSGDRNSPLHF. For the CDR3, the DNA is TGCGCCAGCAGCACCTCAGGGGACAGGAATTCACCCCTCCACTTT.

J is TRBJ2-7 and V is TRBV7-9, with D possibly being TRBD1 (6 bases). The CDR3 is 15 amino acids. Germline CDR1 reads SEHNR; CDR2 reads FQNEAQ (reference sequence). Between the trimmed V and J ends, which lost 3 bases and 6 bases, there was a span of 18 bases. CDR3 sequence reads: CASSLSGTNEGEQYF. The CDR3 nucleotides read TGTGCCAGCAGCTTGTCCGGGACAAACGAAGGCGAGCAGTACTTC.

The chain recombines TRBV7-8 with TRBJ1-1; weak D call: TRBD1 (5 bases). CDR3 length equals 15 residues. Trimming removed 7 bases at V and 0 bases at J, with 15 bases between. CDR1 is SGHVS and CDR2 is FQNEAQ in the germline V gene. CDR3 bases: TGTGCCAGCATCTCAGGGAAGATCCTGAACACTGAAGCTTTCTTT. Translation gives CASISGKILNTEAFF.

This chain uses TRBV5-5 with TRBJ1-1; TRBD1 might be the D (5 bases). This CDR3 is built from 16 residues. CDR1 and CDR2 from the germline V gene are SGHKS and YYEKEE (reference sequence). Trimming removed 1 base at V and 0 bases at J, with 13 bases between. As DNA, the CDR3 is TGTGCCAGCAGCTTGTACGGGGGATCTATGAACACTGAAGCTTTCTTT. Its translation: CASSLYGGSMNTEAFF.